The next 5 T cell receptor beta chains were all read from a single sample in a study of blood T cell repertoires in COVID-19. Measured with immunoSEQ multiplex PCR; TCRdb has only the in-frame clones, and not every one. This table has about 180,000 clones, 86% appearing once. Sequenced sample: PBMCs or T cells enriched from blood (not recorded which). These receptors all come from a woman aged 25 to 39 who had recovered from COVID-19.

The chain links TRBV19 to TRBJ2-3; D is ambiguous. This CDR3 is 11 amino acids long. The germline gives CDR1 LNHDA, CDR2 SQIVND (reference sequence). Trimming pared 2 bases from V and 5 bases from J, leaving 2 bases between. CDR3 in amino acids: CASSILDTQYF. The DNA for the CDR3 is TGTGCCAGTAGTATACTAGATACGCAGTATTTT.

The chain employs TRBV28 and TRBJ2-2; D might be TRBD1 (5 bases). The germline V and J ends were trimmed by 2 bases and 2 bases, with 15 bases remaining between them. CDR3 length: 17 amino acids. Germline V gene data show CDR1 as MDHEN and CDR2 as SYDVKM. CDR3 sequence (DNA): TGTGCCAGCAGTTTAACGCCCGGACACATAAACACCGGGGAGCTGTTTTTT. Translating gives CASSLTPGHINTGELFF. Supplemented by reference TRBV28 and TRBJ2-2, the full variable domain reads DVKVTQSSRYLVKRTGEKVFLECVQDMDHENMFWYRQDPGLGLRLIYFSYDVKMKEKGDIPEGYSVSREKKERFSLILESASTNQTSMYLCASSLTPGHINTGELFFGEGSRLTVL.

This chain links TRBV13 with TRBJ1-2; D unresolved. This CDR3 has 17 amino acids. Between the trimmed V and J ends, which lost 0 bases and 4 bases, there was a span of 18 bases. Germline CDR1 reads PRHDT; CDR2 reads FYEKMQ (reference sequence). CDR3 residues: CASSLGFAAQTPYGYTF. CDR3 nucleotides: TGTGCCAGCAGCTTAGGGTTTGCGGCCCAGACCCCCTATGGCTACACCTTC.

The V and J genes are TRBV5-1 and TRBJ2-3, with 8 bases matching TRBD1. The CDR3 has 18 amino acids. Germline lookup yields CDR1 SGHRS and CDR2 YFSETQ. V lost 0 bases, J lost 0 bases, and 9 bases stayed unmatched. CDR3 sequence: CASSLAAGTGQSTDTQYF. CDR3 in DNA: TGCGCCAGCAGCTTGGCGGCGGGGACAGGTCAAAGCACAGATACGCAGTATTTT. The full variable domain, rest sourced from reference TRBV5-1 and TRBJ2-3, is KAGVTQTPRYLIKTRGQQVTLSCSPISGHRSVSWYQQTPGQGLQFLFEYFSETQRNKGNFPGRFSGRQFSNSRSEMNVSTLELGDSALYLCASSLAAGTGQSTDTQYFGPGTRLTVL.

CDR3 bases: TGTGCCAGCAGTTTTCAGGGTTATAATGGCTACACCTTC. The encoded protein is CASSFQGYNGYTF. The rearrangement links TRBV27 to TRBJ1-2; weak D call: TRBD1 (5 bases). Germline values: CDR1 MNHEY, CDR2 SMNVEV (reference sequence). V lost 3 bases and J 6 bases, leaving 11 bases between the germline ends. The CDR3 sequence is 13 residues long.